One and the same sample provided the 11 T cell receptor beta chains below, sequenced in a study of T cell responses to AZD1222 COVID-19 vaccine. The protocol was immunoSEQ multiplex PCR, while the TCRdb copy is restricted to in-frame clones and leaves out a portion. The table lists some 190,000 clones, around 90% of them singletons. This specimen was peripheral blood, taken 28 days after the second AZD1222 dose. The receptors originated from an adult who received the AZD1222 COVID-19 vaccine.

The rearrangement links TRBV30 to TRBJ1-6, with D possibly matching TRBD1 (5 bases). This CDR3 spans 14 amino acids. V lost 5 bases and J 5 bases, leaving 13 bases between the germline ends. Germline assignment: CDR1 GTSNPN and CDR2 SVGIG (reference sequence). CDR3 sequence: CAWSTVTNNSPLHF. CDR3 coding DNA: TGTGCCTGGTCGACAGTTACTAATAATTCACCCCTCCACTTT.

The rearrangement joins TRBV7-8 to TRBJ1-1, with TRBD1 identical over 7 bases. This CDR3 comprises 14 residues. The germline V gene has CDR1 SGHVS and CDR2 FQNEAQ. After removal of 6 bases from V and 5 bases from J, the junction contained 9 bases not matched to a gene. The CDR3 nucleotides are TGTGCCAGCAGAGGTGACAGGGTTTATACTGAAGCTTTCTTT. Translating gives CASRGDRVYTEAFF.

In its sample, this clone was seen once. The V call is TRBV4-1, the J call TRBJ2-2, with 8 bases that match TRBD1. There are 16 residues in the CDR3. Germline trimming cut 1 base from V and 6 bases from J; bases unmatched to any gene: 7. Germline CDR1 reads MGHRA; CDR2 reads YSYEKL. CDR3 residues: CASSQGPPGGSGELFF. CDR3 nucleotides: TGCGCCAGCAGCCAAGGGCCGCCAGGGGGCTCCGGGGAGCTGTTTTTT.

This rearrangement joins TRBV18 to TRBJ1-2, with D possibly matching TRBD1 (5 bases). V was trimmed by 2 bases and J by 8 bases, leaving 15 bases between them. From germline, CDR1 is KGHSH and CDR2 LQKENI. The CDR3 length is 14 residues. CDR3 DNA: TGTGCCAGCTCACCATCCCGGGACTCGGGAGGCTACACCTTC. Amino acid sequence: CASSPSRDSGGYTF.

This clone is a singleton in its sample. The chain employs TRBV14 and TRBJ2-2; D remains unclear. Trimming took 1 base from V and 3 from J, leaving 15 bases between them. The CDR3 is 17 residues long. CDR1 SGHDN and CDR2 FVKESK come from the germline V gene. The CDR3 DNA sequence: TGTGCCAGCAGCCAAGGGTTCGATAGTTACGACACCGGGGAGCTGTTTTTT. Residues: CASSQGFDSYDTGELFF.

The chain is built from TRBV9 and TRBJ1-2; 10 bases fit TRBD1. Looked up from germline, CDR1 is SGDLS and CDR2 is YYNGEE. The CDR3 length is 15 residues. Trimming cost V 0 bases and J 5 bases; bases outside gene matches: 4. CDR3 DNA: TGTGCCAGCAGCGTAGATGGGACAGGGGTATATGGCTACACCTTC. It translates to CASSVDGTGVYGYTF.

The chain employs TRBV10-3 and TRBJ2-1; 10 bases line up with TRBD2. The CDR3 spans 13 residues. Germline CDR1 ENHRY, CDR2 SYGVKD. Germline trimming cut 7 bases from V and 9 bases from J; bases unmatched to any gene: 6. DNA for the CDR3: TGTGCCATCAAACTAGCGGGATTGGGTGAGCAGTTCTTC. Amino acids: CAIKLAGLGEQFF.

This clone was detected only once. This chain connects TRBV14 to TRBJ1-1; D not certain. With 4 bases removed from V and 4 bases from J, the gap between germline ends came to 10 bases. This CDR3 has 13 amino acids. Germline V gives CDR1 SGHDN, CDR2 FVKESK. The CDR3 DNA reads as TGTGCCAGCAGCCGCACCGGGAGCACTGAAGCTTTCTTT. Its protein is CASSRTGSTEAFF.

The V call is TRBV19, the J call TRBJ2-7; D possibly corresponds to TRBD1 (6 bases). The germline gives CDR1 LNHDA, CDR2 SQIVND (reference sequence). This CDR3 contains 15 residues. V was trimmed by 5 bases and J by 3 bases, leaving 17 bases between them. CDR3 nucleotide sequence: TGTGCCAGTAGTGGTCGGGACATTGGATACTACGAGCAGTACTTC. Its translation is CASSGRDIGYYEQYF.

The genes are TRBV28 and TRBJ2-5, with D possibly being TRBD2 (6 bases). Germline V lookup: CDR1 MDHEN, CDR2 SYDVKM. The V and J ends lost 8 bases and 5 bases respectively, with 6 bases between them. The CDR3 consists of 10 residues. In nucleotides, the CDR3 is TGTGCCAGCGGAGGGGAGACCCAGTACTTC. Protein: CASGGETQYF.

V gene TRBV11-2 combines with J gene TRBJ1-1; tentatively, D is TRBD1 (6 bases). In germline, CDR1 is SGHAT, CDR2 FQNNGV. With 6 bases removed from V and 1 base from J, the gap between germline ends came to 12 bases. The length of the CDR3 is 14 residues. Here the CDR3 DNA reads TGTGCCAGCAGGCCCCAGGGGTGGAACACTGAAGCTTTCTTT. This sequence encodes CASRPQGWNTEAFF. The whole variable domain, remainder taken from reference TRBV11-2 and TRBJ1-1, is EAGVAQSPRYKIIEKRQSVAFWCNPISGHATLYWYQQILGQGPKLLIQFQNNGVVDDSQLPKDRFSAERLKGVDSTLKIQPAKLEDSAVYLCASRPQGWNTEAFFGQGTRLTVV.